The present T cell receptor beta chain was sequenced within a study of Ad26.COV2.S vaccination and SARS-CoV-2 variants. Some clones are missing from TCRdb's copy, which holds only in-frame ones; the method was immunoSEQ multiplex PCR. The repertoire holds approximately 480,000 clones, with roughly 89% as singletons. CDR1 and CDR2 (germline): SGDLS, YYNGEE. Trimming removed 0 bases at V and 2 bases at J, with 8 bases between. The CDR3 is 14 residues long. Specified treatment: some 20 received Ad26.COV2.S at low or high dose, single or two shots; about 5 received placebo; per-sample allocation not given. Sampling took place 63 days after the first vaccine or placebo injection. As for this clone: Other DNA sequences within the sample encode an identical CDR3.

The chain has TRBV9 and TRBJ2-5, with TRBD1 as a possible D gene (5 bases). Sequenced here: peripheral blood, sampled in a trial of Ad26.COV2.S vaccine versus placebo. The clonotype comes from a person aged 18-65 years who received the Ad26.COV2.S COVID-19 vaccine or a placebo. The CDR3 here is CASSVGGPQETQYF. CDR3 in DNA: TGTGCCAGCAGCGTAGGGGGCCCACAAGAGACCCAGTACTTC.